The clone carrying this TCR beta chain was detected only once. This sample is part of a study of blood T cell repertoires in COVID-19. As for the study in general: COVID-19 samples, acute and convalescent, were from the United States, Italy and Spain.

The CDR3 runs to 14 residues. Germline assignment: CDR1 SGHTA and CDR2 FQGNSA. Trimming took off 5 bases at V and 1 base at J, with 11 bases between the two ends. How the authors handled the data: Amplification of reference gene primers was used by the study to estimate nucleated cell counts. Measured with immunoSEQ multiplex PCR; TCRdb has only the in-frame clones, and not every one. That table supplies the V and J calls and clone size; D and trimming were determined from the DNA. Among over 45,000 clones, about 76% were seen once, and the ten largest hold more than 20%. This TCR came from a man between 50 and 59 years old with active or convalescent COVID-19. This chain joins TRBV7-2 and TRBJ1-1; no definite D call. Sequenced: peripheral blood. The CDR3 here is CASSPWTGNTEAFF. The CDR3 DNA follows: TGTGCCAGCAGCCCCTGGACTGGGAACACTGAAGCTTTCTTT.